The 2 T cell receptor beta chains below were found in one sample sequenced in a study of blood T cell repertoires in COVID-19. Sequencing was performed with immunoSEQ multiplex PCR; in TCRdb, only in-frame clones are kept and a portion is missing. The sample includes approximately 220,000 clones, about 86% seen only once; the top ten take about 2.1%. Sequenced sample: peripheral blood. Source of these receptors: a woman in her fifties or sixties with acute or convalescent COVID-19.

The chain links TRBV5-1 to TRBJ2-5; 7 positions agree with TRBD1. CDR3 length equals 15 residues. Germline V gives CDR1 SGHRS, CDR2 YFSETQ. V lost 0 bases and J lost 5; bases outside the gene matches: 7. CDR3 nucleotides: TGCGCCAGCAGCTTGGGCAGGGGGAGTACGGAGACCCAGTACTTC. Translated: CASSLGRGSTETQYF.

The chain has TRBV19 and TRBJ1-1; TRBD1 is a possible D gene (6 bases). With 9 bases removed from V and 6 bases from J, the gap between germline ends came to 17 bases. The CDR3 runs to 13 residues. Per the germline V gene, CDR1 is LNHDA and CDR2 is SQIVND (reference sequence). CDR3 coding DNA: TGTGCCAGCCTGATGAGGGGGACCTCTGAAGCTTTCTTT. Its protein is CASLMRGTSEAFF. The full variable domain, completed using reference TRBV19 and TRBJ1-1, is DGGITQSPKYLFRKEGQNVTLSCEQNLNHDAMYWYRQDPGQGLRLIYYSQIVNDFQKGDIAEGYSVSREKKESFPLTVTSAQKNPTAFYLCASLMRGTSEAFFGQGTRLTVV.